These 18 T cell receptor beta chains share one sample of origin, sequenced in a study of tissue T cells after allogeneic stem cell transplantation. This sample's time point: mouse harvest day 14 after allogeneic transplant. Mouse grafts combined 10^7 T-cell-depleted bone marrow cells with 10^6 splenic CD5+ T cells. The method was immunoSEQ multiplex PCR; TCRdb's version includes in-frame clones alone and lacks a portion of them. The sample lists roughly 2,600 clones; around 50% were seen once. Sequencing was carried out using gut tissue. Receptor source: a female BALB/c mouse given C57BL/6 T cells with graft-versus-host disease after an allogeneic hematopoietic cell transplant.

In the case of this clone: The gene symbols are mouse symbols. The read halts 1 residue ahead of the CDR3 end, with the missing end drawn from the germline J gene. The V gene is TRBV16, the J gene TRBJ2-2; D unresolved. The V end lost 3 bases, the J end lost 6 bases, and 8 bases lay between the germline ends. This CDR3 has 13 residues. Germline CDR1 SGHSA, CDR2 FRNQAP. CDR3 bases read: TGTGCAAGCAGCTTTTCCGGGCCCGGGCAGCTCTAC. Its translation: CASSFSGPGQLY. The full CDR3 reads CASSFSGPGQLYF. The full variable domain, in which reference TRBV16 and TRBJ2-2 provide the parts outside the CDR3, is NAGVIQTPRHKVTGKGQEATLWCEPISGHSAVFWYRQTIVQGLEFLTYFRNQAPIDDSGMPKERFSAQMPNQSHSTLKIQSTQPQDSAVYLCASSFSGPGQLYFGEGSKLTVL.

Notes on this clone: The germline and genes are mouse ones. The read comes to an end 1 residue before the CDR3 does, leaving the germline J gene to fill in the end. This chain uses TRBV12-2 with TRBJ2-7, with 9 bases aligning to TRBD2. The V segment lost 4 bases and the J segment 6 bases; nucleotides outside the gene matches: 3. The length of the CDR3 is 12 residues. Looked up from germline, CDR1 is SGHLS and CDR2 is HYDKME. The CDR3 sequence: CASSGLGGEQYF. Incomplete CDR3 DNA: TGTGCCAGCTCGGGACTGGGAGGTGAACAGTAC. Filled out from reference TRBV12-2 and TRBJ2-7, the complete variable domain reads NSGVVQSPRYIIKGKGERSILKCIPISGHLSVAWYQQTQGQELKFFIQHYDKMERDKGNLPSRFSVQQFDDYHSEMNMSALELEDSAVYFCASSGLGGEQYFGPGTRLTVL.

Points on this clone: Genes here carry mouse names. The read comes to an end 1 residue before the CDR3 does, leaving the germline J gene to fill in the end. The chain has TRBV5 and TRBJ2-7, with TRBD1 matching 9 bases. The germline V gene encodes CDR1 LGHNA and CDR2 YNLKQL (reference sequence). V trimming: 6 bases; J trimming: 4 bases; junction bases outside the gene matches: 4. This CDR3 is 13 amino acids long. The CDR3 reads CASRGDRAYEQYF. CDR3 DNA, as far as it was read: TGTGCCAGCAGAGGGGACAGGGCTTATGAACAGTAC.

Comments on this clone: The gene symbols are mouse symbols. Read coverage stops 1 residue before the CDR3 terminus; the germline J gene supplies the remainder. The V and J genes are TRBV3 and TRBJ2-3; D is possibly TRBD2 (5 bases). The CDR3 is made up of 15 amino acids. The germline V gene has CDR1 SNHLY and CDR2 FYNGKV (reference sequence). V was shortened by 2 bases and J by 0 bases, with 9 bases between the two germline ends. The covered CDR3 bases are TGTGCCAGCAGCTTATTCCTGGGTAGTGCAGAAACGCTGTAT. Translating gives CASSLFLGSAETLY. In full, the CDR3 reads CASSLFLGSAETLYF.

With respect to this clone: Genes and germline come from the mouse. The read ends 1 residue before the CDR3 terminus; that terminus is restored from the germline J gene. V is TRBV2 and J is TRBJ1-6; D not resolved. TRBJ1-6 is an ORF; its function is uncertain. CDR3 length: 17 residues. The V gene lost 0 bases and the J gene lost 0 bases, with 9 bases spanning the gap. The germline V gene encodes CDR1 LGHNA and CDR2 YSYQKL. The sequenced part of the CDR3 DNA is TGTGCCAGCAGCCAAGAAGAGGGAAATTCCTATAATTCGCCCCTCTAC. Amino acids: CASSQEEGNSYNSPLY. The whole CDR3 sequence reads CASSQEEGNSYNSPLYF.

Regarding this clone: Mouse gene names apply. With the read ending 1 residue before the CDR3 end, the germline J gene is used to fill in that end. This sequence joins TRBV26 and TRBJ2-2, with TRBD1 matching over 7 bases. CDR3 length: 14 residues. The ends lost 2 bases at V and 4 bases at J; junction bases unmatched: 1. Germline values: CDR1 KGHPV, CDR2 FQNQEV (reference sequence). The CDR3 loop is CASSLPGGTGQLYF. Partial CDR3 DNA: TGTGCCAGCAGTCTGCCAGGGGGCACCGGGCAGCTCTAC.

A word on this clone: Mouse gene names apply. The read stops 1 residue short of the end of the CDR3; the missing end is completed from the germline J gene. The chain carries TRBV3 and TRBJ2-7; 10 bases line up with TRBD2. Germline lookup yields CDR1 SNHLY and CDR2 FYNGKV (reference sequence). V trimming: 8 bases; J trimming: 7 bases; junction bases outside the gene matches: 8. The CDR3 totals 13 residues. Here the CDR3 reads CASGDLGGREQYF. CDR3 bases read: TGTGCCAGCGGTGACCTGGGGGGGCGGGAACAGTAC.

This clone was seen more than once but under ten times. The germline and genes are mouse ones. The read finishes 1 residue shy of the CDR3 end, and the germline J gene is used to complete it. V gene TRBV23 combines with J gene TRBJ2-5; no DNA check was done on the table's D call, TRBD2. The CDR3 covers 13 residues. The germline V gene has CDR1 KGHTA and CDR2 FQNQQP. Partial CDR3 DNA: TGCTCCAGCAGCTGGGGGGTCCAAGACACCCAGTAC. Encoded protein: CSSSWGVQDTQY. The complete CDR3 protein is CSSSWGVQDTQYF. Complete variable domain (other parts from reference TRBV23 and TRBJ2-5): DAAVTQKPRYLIKMKGQEAEMKCIPEKGHTAVFWYQQKQSKELKFLIYFQNQQPLDQIDMVKERFSAVCPSSSLCSLGIRTCEAEDSALYLCSSSWGVQDTQYFGPGTRLLVL.

This clone is large by share. Germline and genes: mouse. The sequence runs out 1 residue before the end of the CDR3; the remainder is reconstructed from the germline J gene. The chain carries TRBV16 and TRBJ2-7, with 11 bases identical to TRBD1. From germline, CDR1 is SGHSA and CDR2 FRNQAP. The CDR3 length is 12 residues. Germline trimming cut 5 bases from V and 7 bases from J; bases unmatched to any gene: 1. The CDR3 bases that were read are TGTGCAAGCAGCCGGGACAGGGGGGAACAGTAC. Translating it yields CASSRDRGEQY. The whole CDR3 protein is CASSRDRGEQYF.

As for this clone: Gene names are mouse gene names. The read terminates 1 residue before the CDR3 end, so the remaining end is supplied by the germline J gene. V is TRBV4 and J is TRBJ1-6; D gene uncertain. TRBJ1-6 is an open reading frame, and its role is uncertain. V was cut by 4 bases and J by 7 bases, with 5 bases left in between. Germline-derived CDR1 and CDR2 are LGHDT and YNNKQL (reference sequence). The CDR3 extends over 12 amino acids. CDR3 bases read: TGTGCCAGCAGCTTCAGGAATTCGCCCCTCTAC. As protein: CASSFRNSPLY. From start to end, the CDR3 is CASSFRNSPLYF.

By its share, this clone is large (0.1 to 1%). Mouse gene names apply. The read falls 1 residue short of the CDR3 end, and the missing part is taken from the germline J gene. The V and J genes are TRBV13-3 and TRBJ1-2; D is possibly TRBD1 (5 bases). In germline, CDR1 is NNHDY, CDR2 SYVADS. V lost 5 bases, J lost 0 bases, and 14 bases lay in between. The CDR3 consists of 15 residues. The CDR3 DNA, read in part, is TGTGCCAGCAGCCTAGGGACCGATGCAAACTCCGACTACACC. It codes for CASSLGTDANSDYT. The CDR3, in full, reads CASSLGTDANSDYTF.

Regarding this clone: The listed genes are named as in mouse. The DNA ends 1 residue before the CDR3 does, and the rest of the CDR3 is filled in from the germline J gene. V usage is TRBV15 and J usage is TRBJ2-4; D not resolved. Germline lookup yields CDR1 SGHND and CDR2 FRSKSL. Trimming took off 2 bases at V and 3 bases at J, with 9 bases between the two ends. There are 14 residues in the CDR3. The CDR3 sequence is CASSLTGFQNTLYF. CDR3 DNA (partial): TGTGCCAGCAGTTTAACCGGGTTCCAAAACACCTTGTAC.

This clone is classed as large. The germline and genes are mouse ones. The DNA ends 1 residue before the CDR3 does, and the rest of the CDR3 is filled in from the germline J gene. This chain uses TRBV13-2 with TRBJ2-7; D not resolved. V was shortened by 2 bases and J by 2 bases, with 5 bases between the two germline ends. From germline, CDR1 is NNHNN and CDR2 SYGAGS (reference sequence). This CDR3 is built from 12 residues. The CDR3 region is CASGEQTYEQYF. Partial CDR3 DNA: TGTGCCAGCGGTGAACAAACCTATGAACAGTAC.

Comments on this clone: Mouse gene names apply. Coverage ceases 1 residue before the CDR3 finishes, and the germline J gene fills in the end. The chain couples TRBV12-2 to TRBJ2-4; D is unclear. This CDR3 contains 13 residues. Germline values: CDR1 SGHLS, CDR2 HYDKME. V lost 2 bases and J lost 0, with 5 bases in between. CDR3 amino acids: CASSPQSQNTLYF. CDR3 DNA (partial): TGTGCCAGCTCTCCGCAGAGTCAAAACACCTTGTAC.

This clone has just a few counts. Gene names are mouse gene names. The read stops 1 residue short of the end of the CDR3; the missing end is completed from the germline J gene. The J gene is TRBJ2-7, the V gene TRBV3; 7 bases align to TRBD1. The V segment lost 3 bases and the J segment 7 bases; nucleotides outside the gene matches: 3. Germline loops: CDR1 SNHLY, CDR2 FYNGKV (reference sequence). This CDR3 has 12 amino acids. CDR3 amino acids: CASSFRGREQYF. The DNA read from the CDR3 is TGTGCCAGCAGCTTCAGGGGGAGAGAACAGTAC. The variable domain in full, completed from reference TRBV3 and TRBJ2-7, reads GPKVLQIPSHQIIDMGQMVTLNCDPVSNHLYFYWYKQILGQQMEFLVNFYNGKVMEKSKLFKDQFSVERPDGSYFTLKIQPTALEDSAVYFCASSFRGREQYFGPGTRLTVL.

About this clone itself: All gene names here are mouse names. The read ends 1 residue early relative to the CDR3; the germline J gene fills the gap. The V call is TRBV26, the J call TRBJ1-1, with a tentative D call TRBD1 (6 bases). CDR3 length: 10 residues. Trimming removed 5 bases from V and 8 bases from J, with 6 bases in between. Germline V gene data show CDR1 as KGHPV and CDR2 as FQNQEV (reference sequence). Partial CDR3 DNA: TGTGCCAGCAGTAGGGGGGAAGTCTTC. It encodes CASSRGEVF. The full CDR3 protein is CASSRGEVFF. The full variable domain, completed using reference TRBV26 and TRBJ1-1, is NSKVIQTPRYLVKGQGQKAKMRCIPEKGHPVVFWYQQNKNNEFKFLINFQNQEVLQQIDMTEKRFSAECPSNSPCSLEIQSSEAGDSALYLCASSRGEVFFGKGTRLTVV.

Concerning this clone: The germline and genes are mouse ones. The sequenced fragment ends 1 residue before the CDR3 boundary, so the rest is inferred from the germline J gene. The J gene is TRBJ1-4, the V gene TRBV26, with no clear D. This CDR3 is 13 amino acids long. Germline V gives CDR1 KGHPV, CDR2 FQNQEV (reference sequence). V gave up 3 bases and J gave up 0 bases, with 2 bases separating them. CDR3 sequence reads: CASSLISNERLFF. CDR3 DNA, as far as it was read: TGTGCCAGCAGTCTAATTTCCAACGAAAGATTATTT.

On this clone itself: Genes and germline come from the mouse. This CDR3 reads CASSFLASQNTLYF. CDR3 bases read: TGTGCCAGCAGCTTCCTGGCTAGTCAAAACACCTTGTAC. The rearrangement links TRBV3 to TRBJ2-4; D remains ambiguous. The read ends 1 residue early relative to the CDR3; the germline J gene fills the gap. The V end was cut by 3 bases, the J end by 0 bases, with 7 bases between. This CDR3 is built from 14 residues. Per the germline V gene, CDR1 is SNHLY and CDR2 is FYNGKV (reference sequence). The complete variable domain, with remaining parts taken from reference TRBV3 and TRBJ2-4, reads GPKVLQIPSHQIIDMGQMVTLNCDPVSNHLYFYWYKQILGQQMEFLVNFYNGKVMEKSKLFKDQFSVERPDGSYFTLKIQPTALEDSAVYFCASSFLASQNTLYFGAGTRLSVL.